The 5 T cell receptor beta chains presented below share a single source sample, sequenced in a study of low-dose radiotherapy and immunotherapy resistance in tumors. TRAV- and TRBV-specific primers, spanning alpha and beta chains, primed first-strand cDNA. With a V-primer adapter and a constant-region primer, TCRs were amplified for 20 to 25 PCR cycles. TCRdb fed the reads into MiXCR, producing one record per CDR3 protein. The repertoire includes 5,000 to 7,000 distinct CDR3 sequences, around two thirds of them detected once, and 9% to 13% sits in the top ten. These receptors were taken from a human donor with advanced metastatic prostate, ovarian, gallbladder or colorectal cancer (not recorded which). This table probably holds off-target reads from a library built for another chain.

The chain uses TRBV19 and TRBJ2-5, with D possibly matching TRBD2 (6 bases). The CDR3 consists of 13 residues. Per germline, CDR1 LNHDA and CDR2 SQIVND (reference sequence). V lost 6 bases and J lost 5, with 13 bases in between. CDR3 region: CASRAGGVETQYF. CDR3 bases: TGTGCCAGTAGGGCCGGCGGGGTGGAGACCCAGTACTTC.

The CDR3 bases are TGCGCCAGCAGCTCCGAAGCAGGTGGAAACACCATATATTTT. It yields the protein CASSSEAGGNTIYF. V usage is TRBV5-1 and J usage is TRBJ1-3; D remains unclear. Between the trimmed V and J ends, which lost 3 bases and 3 bases, there was a span of 10 bases. Germline assignment: CDR1 SGHRS and CDR2 YFSETQ. The CDR3 contains 14 residues.

This chain connects TRBV5-1 to TRBJ1-2; D may be TRBD1 (6 bases). Looked up from germline, CDR1 is SGHRS and CDR2 is YFSETQ. The CDR3 consists of 13 residues. The V and J ends lost 4 bases and 4 bases respectively, with 11 bases between them. The CDR3 coding sequence is TGCGCCAGCAGCCCCGCGGGGGCCTATGGCTACACCTTC. Amino acids: CASSPAGAYGYTF.

The V gene is TRBV29-1, the J gene TRBJ2-1, with TRBD1 identical over 7 bases. J gave up 12 bases and V 6 bases, and 8 bases lay outside the gene matches. The germline V gene has CDR1 SQVTM and CDR2 ANQGSEA. CDR3 length equals 11 residues. CDR3 amino acids: CSVRTGLAQFF. CDR3 bases: TGCAGCGTCAGGACAGGCTTGGCGCAGTTCTTC.

The chain recombines TRBV6-6 with TRBJ2-4, with a weak D call TRBD2 (6 bases). CDR3 length equals 16 residues. Germline CDR1 reads MNHNY; CDR2 reads SVGAGI (reference sequence). Trimming cost V 6 bases and J 1 base, with 16 bases left between them. The CDR3 sequence is CASRRDAAGAKNIQYF. The DNA for the CDR3 is TGTGCCAGCAGGCGGGACGCAGCCGGGGCCAAAAACATTCAGTACTTC.